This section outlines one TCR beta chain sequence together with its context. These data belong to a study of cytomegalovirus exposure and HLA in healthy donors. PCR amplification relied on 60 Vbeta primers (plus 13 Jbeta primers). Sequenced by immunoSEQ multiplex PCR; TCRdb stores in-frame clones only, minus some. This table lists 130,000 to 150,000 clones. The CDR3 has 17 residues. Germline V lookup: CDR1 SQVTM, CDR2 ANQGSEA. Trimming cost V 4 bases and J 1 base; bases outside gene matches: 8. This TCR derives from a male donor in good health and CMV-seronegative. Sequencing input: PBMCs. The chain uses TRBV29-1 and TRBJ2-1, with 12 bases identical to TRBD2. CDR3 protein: CSVALGLAGFSYNEQFF. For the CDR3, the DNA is TGCAGCGTTGCCCTAGGACTAGCGGGGTTTTCCTACAATGAGCAGTTCTTC.